This TCR beta chain came from a study of blood T cell repertoires in COVID-19 (dated by TCRdb to the early 2020s). Regarding the research as a whole: The collaborator samples originated in the United States, Italy and Spain and spanned the acute and convalescent phases of COVID-19. Sample metadata almost always included a de-identified subject ID, COVID-19 status, age in years and sex. Where available, HLA class I and class II types were obtained from metadata supplied by the sample provider rather than from assay-based typing. Subjects who had been exposed to COVID-19, were actively infected with it, or had recovered from it provided the deeply sampled blood TCRbeta repertoires that made up the dataset. The samples were drawn from the first 160 participants of the ongoing ImmuneRACE study and from 1,254 subjects provided by 6 global collaborators. The material from the prospective study consisted of cDNA or gDNA derived from T cells, B-cell-depleted T cells, or PBMCs. A freely available public database, intended as a resource for researchers studying the immune response to SARS-CoV-2, is where the repertoires were released. Beyond this particular receptor, the publication reports: The amount of clinical and demographic metadata varied by source and participant and was provided uncurated.

For this clone: No antigen is known for it. Per-nucleotide qualities are absent, and no much larger clonotype sits a single base away.

The immunoSEQ Assay, a bias-controlled multiplex PCR, was used to amplify TCRbeta CDR3 regions from genomic DNA. The study's own analysis went as follows. The number of nucleated cells in each sample was estimated by amplification of reference gene primers within the assay. To quantify the absolute abundance of each unique TCRbeta CDR3 rearrangement, sequence reads were collapsed and filtered. For each sample, productive Simpson clonality was calculated as the square root of Simpson's diversity index across productive rearrangements. In TCRdb, the immuneACCESS table is reduced to in-frame sequences with V and J assigned. These tables do not hold every clone; where another copy was compared, an unresolved V gene accounts for under half, and the others remain unexplained. V, J and clone size reflect that table, while D and trimming were determined from the DNA. This sample gives about 160,000 clones in total; 90% to 95% of them show up just once. Of the sample, approximately 0.5% is held by the ten largest clones.

Collaborating institutions collected whole blood in K2EDTA tubes following their own protocols. Collaborator samples were shipped for TCRbeta analysis as frozen whole blood, isolated PBMCs, or DNA extracted from either sample type. CDR1 and CDR2, looked up from the germline V gene (reference sequence), are LNHNV and YYDKDF. After removal of 1 base from V and 6 bases from J, the junction retains 4 bases not matched to a gene. From the cysteine up to the phenylalanine, the CDR3 has a length of 16 residues. Only the CDR3 part of the read is kept: 48 bases, read in frame from the first base. The origin of this receptor is a man between 45 and 60 years old with acute or convalescent COVID-19. The chain joins TRBV15 to TRBJ1-4; 11 junctional bases match TRBD1. Sequencing input: peripheral blood. The CDR3 has the sequence CATSRGGTGGDEKLFF. The nucleotides are TGTGCCACCAGCAGAGGGGGGACAGGGGGAGATGAAAAACTGTTTTTT.